These 26 T cell receptor beta chains were all obtained from the same sample, sequenced in a study of blood T cell repertoires in COVID-19. The protocol was immunoSEQ multiplex PCR, while the TCRdb copy is restricted to in-frame clones and leaves out a portion. The table records some 320,000 clones, over 85% of them present only once. Material: PBMCs or T cells enriched from blood (not recorded which). Source of these receptors: a woman between 50 and 59 years old who had been exposed to COVID-19.

The CDR3 protein is CASSYQGVITEAFF. The CDR3 nucleotides read TGTGCCAGCAGTTACCAGGGGGTGATCACTGAAGCTTTCTTT. This chain joins TRBV6-5 and TRBJ1-1; the match to TRBD1 covers 7 bases. This CDR3 spans 14 amino acids. Germline V gene lookup returns CDR1 MNHEY and CDR2 SVGAGI. V shed 2 bases and J 4 bases; nucleotides not matched to a gene: 4.

The CDR3 protein is CASSPRTASYEQYF. The DNA for the CDR3 is TGTGCCAGCAGCCCTCGGACAGCTTCCTACGAGCAGTACTTC. J is TRBJ2-7 and V is TRBV13; tentative D call: TRBD1 (6 bases). Germline lookup yields CDR1 PRHDT and CDR2 FYEKMQ (reference sequence). The V gene lost 5 bases and the J gene lost 1 base, with 12 bases spanning the gap. CDR3 length: 14 amino acids.

This clone showed up just a few times. This chain connects TRBV5-1 to TRBJ1-5; tentatively, D is TRBD1 (5 bases). The CDR3 contains 14 residues. Germline CDR1 reads SGHRS; CDR2 reads YFSETQ. The V and J ends lost 2 bases and 5 bases respectively, with 11 bases between them. The CDR3: CASSLGSGDQPQHF. The CDR3 region has the DNA TGCGCCAGCAGCTTAGGATCGGGGGATCAGCCCCAGCATTTT.

CDR3 sequence (DNA): TGCGCCAGCAGCTTGGGTCGGACTAGCGGGGCCCAAGAGACCCAGTACTTC. It codes for CASSLGRTSGAQETQYF. V is TRBV5-1 and J is TRBJ2-5, with 12 nucleotides matching TRBD2. CDR3 length: 17 residues. CDR1 and CDR2 (germline): SGHRS, YFSETQ. V gave up 0 bases and J gave up 1 base; unmatched junction bases: 4.

This chain uses TRBV27 with TRBJ1-2; weak D call: TRBD1 (6 bases). V lost 1 base and J 6 bases, leaving 21 bases between the germline ends. The germline gives CDR1 MNHEY, CDR2 SMNVEV (reference sequence). The CDR3 runs to 17 residues. CDR3 protein: CASSLWADRSFRDGYTF. The DNA for the CDR3 is TGTGCCAGCAGTTTATGGGCGGACAGATCATTTAGGGATGGCTACACCTTC.

The V call is TRBV6-5, the J call TRBJ1-1, with no clear D. From germline, CDR1 is MNHEY and CDR2 SVGAGI. Trimming pared 6 bases from V and 5 bases from J, leaving 13 bases between. The CDR3 loop spans 13 amino acids. CDR3 protein: CASSPTQRTEAFF. The CDR3, as DNA: TGTGCCAGCAGCCCGACCCAGCGGACTGAAGCTTTCTTT.

The chain is built from TRBV5-6 and TRBJ1-2; D unresolved. V lost 2 bases and J 6 bases, leaving 11 bases between the germline ends. The CDR3 has 13 amino acids. Germline V gene lookup returns CDR1 SGHDT and CDR2 YYEEEE. The CDR3 coding sequence is TGTGCCAGCAGCTTTAGCGGGGTCCATGGCTACACCTTC. It codes for CASSFSGVHGYTF.

The chain joins TRBV11-2 to TRBJ2-1, with D tentatively TRBD1 (5 bases). The V gene lost 5 bases and the J gene lost 0 bases, with 14 bases spanning the gap. Germline CDR1 SGHAT, CDR2 FQNNGV. The CDR3 is 16 residues long. CDR3 sequence reads: CASSKTGHSSYNEQFF. DNA of the CDR3: TGTGCCAGCAGCAAGACTGGACATAGCTCCTACAATGAGCAGTTCTTC.

The V and J genes are TRBV5-1 and TRBJ2-3; the match to TRBD1 covers 9 bases. The CDR3 has 15 amino acids. V lost 5 bases, J lost 0 bases, and 4 bases stayed unmatched. Per the germline V gene, CDR1 is SGHRS and CDR2 is YFSETQ. The CDR3 nucleotides read TGCGCCAGCAGAACCGGGACAGGGAGCACAGATACGCAGTATTTT. This translates into CASRTGTGSTDTQYF.

This clone came up a few times. The DNA of the CDR3 is TGCAGTGCTAGTACCGGGAGGCAGGTTCTTACTGAAGCTTTCTTT. Its translation: CSASTGRQVLTEAFF. This chain connects TRBV20-1 to TRBJ1-1; no clear D. Germline CDR1 is DFQATT and CDR2 is SNEGSKA (reference sequence). This CDR3 is built from 15 residues. Between the trimmed V and J ends, which lost 3 bases and 5 bases, there was a span of 19 bases.

This chain uses TRBV5-6 with TRBJ2-7, with D unclear. The CDR3 has 13 residues. V shed 3 bases and J shed 3 bases, with 10 bases lying between them. Per germline, CDR1 SGHDT and CDR2 YYEEEE. CDR3 in DNA: TGTGCCAGCAGCTCGATCGACTTCTACGAGCAGTACTTC. Translating it yields CASSSIDFYEQYF.

V gene TRBV30 combines with J gene TRBJ1-5; D ambiguous. The V end was cut by 3 bases, the J end by 0 bases, with 12 bases between. Germline V gene data show CDR1 as GTSNPN and CDR2 as SVGIG (reference sequence). The CDR3 has 15 residues. CDR3 nucleotide sequence: TGTGCCTGGAGCGGAGCCGGAGATAGCAATCAGCCCCAGCATTTT. This translates into CAWSGAGDSNQPQHF.

CDR3 in amino acids: CASSTIGGDTEAFF. CDR3 coding DNA: TGTGCCAGCAGCACCATAGGCGGTGACACTGAAGCTTTCTTT. The chain recombines TRBV3-1 (or the pseudogene TRBV3-2) with TRBJ1-1; no reliable D call. CDR1 and CDR2 from the germline V gene are LGHDT and YNNKEL (reference sequence). The CDR3 consists of 14 residues. The ends were cut back, 5 bases at V and 3 bases at J, with 13 bases in the middle.

Remarks on this clone: An end of the junction does not agree with germline; a read error may underlie this. V gene TRBV10-3 combines with J gene TRBJ1-5; the D gene is possibly TRBD1 (6 bases). Per germline, CDR1 ENHRY and CDR2 SYGVKD. The CDR3 totals 17 residues. CDR3 DNA: TGTGCCACCAGTGCTGCCGGGGGGCTGGTCGGCAATCAGCCCCAGCATTTT. It is translated as CATSAAGGLVGNQPQHF.

This rearrangement joins TRBV3-1 (or the pseudogene TRBV3-2) to TRBJ2-5; TRBD2 matches at 9 bases. The germline V gene has CDR1 LGHDT and CDR2 YNNKEL (reference sequence). This CDR3 is built from 14 residues. The V gene end was trimmed by 8 bases and the J gene end by 4 bases; junction bases not matched to a gene: 8. This CDR3 is CASRRAGGRETQYF. CDR3 bases: TGTGCCAGCCGGAGAGCGGGGGGAAGAGAGACCCAGTACTTC.

The chain carries TRBV19 and TRBJ1-2, with a tentative D call TRBD1 (6 bases). This CDR3 spans 13 amino acids. CDR1 and CDR2 (germline): LNHDA, SQIVND (reference sequence). Trimming pared 3 bases from V and 7 bases from J, leaving 12 bases between. The CDR3 sequence is CASSMDSLRGYTF. As DNA, the CDR3 is TGTGCCAGTAGTATGGACAGCTTGCGTGGCTACACCTTC.

This rearrangement joins TRBV30 to TRBJ1-2; D is uncertain. Germline values: CDR1 GTSNPN, CDR2 SVGIG (reference sequence). The CDR3 runs to 14 residues. The V gene lost 4 bases and the J gene lost 5 bases, with 17 bases spanning the gap. CDR3 DNA: TGTGCCTGGACCACATCTTCGGCGGCGTATGGCTACACCTTC. It translates to CAWTTSSAAYGYTF. Supplemented by reference TRBV30 and TRBJ1-2, the full variable domain reads SQTIHQWPATLVQPVGSPLSLECTVEGTSNPNLYWYRQAAGRGLQLLFYSVGIGQISSEVPQNLSASRPQDRQFILSSKKLLLSDSGFYLCAWTTSSAAYGYTFGSGTRLTVV.

The chain combines TRBV6-5 with TRBJ2-7; 7 bases are shared with TRBD1. Germline V lookup: CDR1 MNHEY, CDR2 SVGAGI. V lost 6 bases and J lost 6; bases outside the gene matches: 8. The CDR3 runs 13 residues. In DNA, the CDR3 is TGTGCCAGCAGCCGGTTAACAGGGGTCGAGCAGTACTTC. It is translated as CASSRLTGVEQYF.

The chain joins TRBV7-2 to TRBJ2-2, with D maybe TRBD2 (6 bases). The germline V gene encodes CDR1 SGHTA and CDR2 FQGNSA. The CDR3 runs 15 residues. Deletions cut 1 base from V and 10 bases from J, with 16 bases between. The CDR3 spells CASSLGVLAIEELFF. In DNA form, the CDR3 reads TGTGCCAGCAGCTTAGGGGTACTAGCTATCGAGGAGCTGTTTTTT. The whole variable domain, remainder taken from reference TRBV7-2 and TRBJ2-2, is GAGVSQSPSNKVTEKGKDVELRCDPISGHTALYWYRQSLGQGLEFLIYFQGNSAPDKSGLPSDRFSAERTGGSVSTLTIQRTQQEDSAVYLCASSLGVLAIEELFFGEGSRLTVL.

The V gene is TRBV13, the J gene TRBJ1-6; 8 bases fit TRBD1. Germline loops: CDR1 PRHDT, CDR2 FYEKMQ (reference sequence). The CDR3 length is 14 residues. With 4 bases clipped from V and 8 bases from J, the junction kept 4 bases outside the gene matches. CDR3: CASSSTGAHSPLHF. The CDR3 region has the DNA TGTGCCAGCAGCTCGACAGGGGCGCATTCACCCCTCCACTTT.

J is TRBJ1-6 and V is TRBV5-5, with D tentatively TRBD1 (5 bases). Per germline, CDR1 SGHKS and CDR2 YYEKEE (reference sequence). Trimming pared 0 bases from V and 10 bases from J, leaving 14 bases between. The CDR3 runs 15 residues. The DNA of the CDR3 is TGTGCCAGCAGCTTGGTGGCAGGGTCAGGATCACCCCTCCACTTT. Its translation: CASSLVAGSGSPLHF.

The chain is built from TRBV4-1 and TRBJ1-1; no clear D. Germline CDR1 and CDR2: MGHRA and YSYEKL. V was pared by 1 base and J by 5 bases, with 8 bases between. CDR3 length: 13 residues. The CDR3 is CASSQVTQTEAFF. The CDR3 DNA sequence: TGCGCCAGCAGCCAAGTTACCCAGACTGAAGCTTTCTTT.

The rearrangement links TRBV28 to TRBJ1-5; TRBD1 agrees at 7 bases. The CDR3 is 15 residues long. Germline CDR1 MDHEN, CDR2 SYDVKM. V shed 6 bases and J 5 bases; nucleotides not matched to a gene: 10. The CDR3: CASRLRPQGYQPQHF. The CDR3 nucleotides are TGTGCCAGCAGGTTGCGCCCACAGGGGTATCAGCCCCAGCATTTT.

This clone has just one count. The chain uses TRBV2 and TRBJ1-6, with TRBD1 matching over 7 bases. The germline V gene encodes CDR1 SNHLY and CDR2 FYNNEI. The CDR3 is made up of 16 amino acids. V shed 6 bases, J shed 0 bases, and the junction held 5 bases outside the gene matches. The CDR3 loop reads CASRAGQSSYNSPLHF. For the CDR3, the DNA is TGTGCCAGCAGGGCGGGACAGAGCTCCTATAATTCACCCCTCCACTTT.

The chain is built from TRBV28 and TRBJ2-1, with TRBD1 matching 11 bases. Germline V gene sequence: CDR1 MDHEN, CDR2 SYDVKM. Trimming removed 5 bases from V and 2 bases from J; junction bases left unmatched: 5. The CDR3 extends over 16 amino acids. The CDR3 protein is CASSPDRGHPYNEQFF. DNA of the CDR3: TGTGCCAGCAGTCCGGACAGGGGGCACCCCTACAATGAGCAGTTCTTC. The full variable domain, with the rest looked up from reference TRBV28 and TRBJ2-1, is DVKVTQSSRYLVKRTGEKVFLECVQDMDHENMFWYRQDPGLGLRLIYFSYDVKMKEKGDIPEGYSVSREKKERFSLILESASTNQTSMYLCASSPDRGHPYNEQFFGPGTRLTVL.

The chain uses TRBV9 and TRBJ2-3; TRBD2 matches 12 bases. This CDR3 has 15 amino acids. The V gene's germline CDR1 is SGDLS and CDR2 YYNGEE. V trimming: 9 bases; J trimming: 5 bases; junction bases outside the gene matches: 10. Here the CDR3 reads CATSTSGGREDTQYF. Here the CDR3 DNA reads TGTGCCACCTCCACTAGCGGGGGGAGGGAAGATACGCAGTATTTT.